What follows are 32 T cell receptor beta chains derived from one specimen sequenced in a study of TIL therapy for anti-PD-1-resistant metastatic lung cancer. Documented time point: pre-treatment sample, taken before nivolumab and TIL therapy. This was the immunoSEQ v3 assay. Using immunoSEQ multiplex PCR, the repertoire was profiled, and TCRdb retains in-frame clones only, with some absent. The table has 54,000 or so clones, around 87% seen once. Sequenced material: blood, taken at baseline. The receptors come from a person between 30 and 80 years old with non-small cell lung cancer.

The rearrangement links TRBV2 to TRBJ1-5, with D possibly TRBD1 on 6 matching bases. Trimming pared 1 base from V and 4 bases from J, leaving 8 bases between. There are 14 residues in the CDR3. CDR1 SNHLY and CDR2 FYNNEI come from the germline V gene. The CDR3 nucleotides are TGTGCCAGCAGTGAAGAAGGGGGGAATCAGCCCCAGCATTTT. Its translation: CASSEEGGNQPQHF.

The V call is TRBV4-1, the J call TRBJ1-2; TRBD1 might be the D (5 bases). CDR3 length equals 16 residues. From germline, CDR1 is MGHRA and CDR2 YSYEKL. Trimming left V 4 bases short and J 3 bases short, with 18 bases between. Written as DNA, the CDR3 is TGCGCCAGCAGCCCAGGTCTTGATCCGGGGGACTATGGCTACACCTTC. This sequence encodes CASSPGLDPGDYGYTF.

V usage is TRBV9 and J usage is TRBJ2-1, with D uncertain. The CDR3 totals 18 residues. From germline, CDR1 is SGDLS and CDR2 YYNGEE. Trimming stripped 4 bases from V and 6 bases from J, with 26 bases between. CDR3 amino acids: CASSPHLRSGIGANEQFF. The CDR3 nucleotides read TGTGCCAGCAGCCCGCACTTAAGGTCGGGCATAGGTGCCAATGAGCAGTTCTTC.

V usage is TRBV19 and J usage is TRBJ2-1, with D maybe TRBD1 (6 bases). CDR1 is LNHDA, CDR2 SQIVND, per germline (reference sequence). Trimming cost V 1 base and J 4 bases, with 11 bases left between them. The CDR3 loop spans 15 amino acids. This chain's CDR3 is CASSIGVGAYNEQFF. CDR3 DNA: TGTGCCAGTAGTATAGGCGTGGGGGCTTACAATGAGCAGTTCTTC.

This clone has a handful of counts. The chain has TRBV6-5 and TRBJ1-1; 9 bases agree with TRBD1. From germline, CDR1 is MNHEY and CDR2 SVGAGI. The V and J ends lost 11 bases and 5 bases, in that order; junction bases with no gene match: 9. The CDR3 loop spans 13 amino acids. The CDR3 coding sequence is TGTGCCGGCGGGACAGGGTCAGTGACTGAAGCTTTCTTT. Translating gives CAGGTGSVTEAFF.

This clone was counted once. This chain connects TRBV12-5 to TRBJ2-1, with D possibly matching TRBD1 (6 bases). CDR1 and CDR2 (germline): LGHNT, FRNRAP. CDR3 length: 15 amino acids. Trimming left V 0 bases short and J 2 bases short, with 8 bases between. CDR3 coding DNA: TGTGCTAGTGGTTTGGTACAGGGTACCTACAATGAGCAGTTCTTC. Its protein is CASGLVQGTYNEQFF.

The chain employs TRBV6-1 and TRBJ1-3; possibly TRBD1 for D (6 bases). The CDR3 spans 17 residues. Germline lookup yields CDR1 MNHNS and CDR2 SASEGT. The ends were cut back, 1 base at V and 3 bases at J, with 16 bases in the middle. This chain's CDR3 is CASSEELRGLGGNTIYF. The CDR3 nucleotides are TGTGCCAGCAGTGAAGAGTTACGGGGGCTGGGTGGAAACACCATATATTTT.

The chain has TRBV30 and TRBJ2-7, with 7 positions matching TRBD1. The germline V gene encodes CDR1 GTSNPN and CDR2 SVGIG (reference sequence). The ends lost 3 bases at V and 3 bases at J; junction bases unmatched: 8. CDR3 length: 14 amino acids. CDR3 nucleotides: TGTGCCTGGAGGAGGACAGGAGACGGCTACGAGCAGTACTTC. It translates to CAWRRTGDGYEQYF.

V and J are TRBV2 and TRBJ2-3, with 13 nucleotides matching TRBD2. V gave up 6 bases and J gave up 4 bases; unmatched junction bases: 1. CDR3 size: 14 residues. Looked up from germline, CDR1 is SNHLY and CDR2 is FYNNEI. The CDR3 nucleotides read TGTGCCAGCAGAGGACTAGCGGGAGCAGATACGCAGTATTTT. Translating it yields CASRGLAGADTQYF.

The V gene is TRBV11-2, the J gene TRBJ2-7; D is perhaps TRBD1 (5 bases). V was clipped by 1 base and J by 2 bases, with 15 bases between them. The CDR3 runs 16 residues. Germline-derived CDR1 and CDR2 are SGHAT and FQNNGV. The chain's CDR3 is CASSLVQASDPYEQYF. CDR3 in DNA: TGTGCCAGCAGCTTAGTACAGGCCTCTGATCCCTACGAGCAGTACTTC.

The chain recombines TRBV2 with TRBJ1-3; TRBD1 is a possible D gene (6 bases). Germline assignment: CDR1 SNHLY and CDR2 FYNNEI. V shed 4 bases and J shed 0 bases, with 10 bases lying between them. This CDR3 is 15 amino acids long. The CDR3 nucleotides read TGTGCCAGCAGTGCTACAGGGCCCTCTGGAAACACCATATATTTT. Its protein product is CASSATGPSGNTIYF. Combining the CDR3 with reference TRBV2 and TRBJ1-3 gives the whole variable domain EPEVTQTPSHQVTQMGQEVILRCVPISNHLYFYWYRQILGQKVEFLVSFYNNEISEKSEIFDDQFSVERPDGSNFTLKIRSTKLEDSAMYFCASSATGPSGNTIYFGEGSWLTVV.

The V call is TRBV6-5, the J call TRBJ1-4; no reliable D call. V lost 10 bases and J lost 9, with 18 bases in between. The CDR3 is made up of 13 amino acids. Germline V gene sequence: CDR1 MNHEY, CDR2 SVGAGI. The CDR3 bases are TGTGCCACTCAATACGTCGACCGAAAAAAACTGTTTTTT. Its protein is CATQYVDRKKLFF.

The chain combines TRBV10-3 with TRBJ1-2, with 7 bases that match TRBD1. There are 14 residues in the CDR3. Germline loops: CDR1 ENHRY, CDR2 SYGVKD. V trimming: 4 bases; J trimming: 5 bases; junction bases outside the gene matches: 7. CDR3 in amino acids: CAISGGDSLYGYTF. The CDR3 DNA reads TGTGCCATCAGTGGGGGGGACAGTTTATATGGCTACACCTTC.

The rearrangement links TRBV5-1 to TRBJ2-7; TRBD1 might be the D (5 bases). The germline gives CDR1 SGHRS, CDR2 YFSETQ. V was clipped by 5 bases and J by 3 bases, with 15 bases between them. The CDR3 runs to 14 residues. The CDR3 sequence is CASRPILTVYEQYF. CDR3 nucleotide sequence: TGCGCCAGCAGACCTATTCTGACAGTCTACGAGCAGTACTTC.

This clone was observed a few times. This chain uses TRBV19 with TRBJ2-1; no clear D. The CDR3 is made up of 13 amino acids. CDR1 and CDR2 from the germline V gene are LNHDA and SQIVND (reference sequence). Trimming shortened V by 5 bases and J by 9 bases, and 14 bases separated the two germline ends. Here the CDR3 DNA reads TGTGCCAGTAGTGCCGACCTGAGGATTGAGCAGTTCTTC. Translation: CASSADLRIEQFF.

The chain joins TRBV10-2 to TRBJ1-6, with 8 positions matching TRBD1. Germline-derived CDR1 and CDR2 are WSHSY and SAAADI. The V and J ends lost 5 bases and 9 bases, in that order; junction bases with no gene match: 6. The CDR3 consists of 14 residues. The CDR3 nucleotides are TGCGCCAGCAGTAATCAGGGGGCTAGTTCACCCCTCCACTTT. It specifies CASSNQGASSPLHF.

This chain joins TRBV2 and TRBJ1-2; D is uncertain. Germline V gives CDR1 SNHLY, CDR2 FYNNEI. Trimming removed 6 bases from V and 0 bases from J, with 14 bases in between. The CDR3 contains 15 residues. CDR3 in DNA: TGTGCCAGCAGGTACGACTTTCAAGCTAACTATGGCTACACCTTC. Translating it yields CASRYDFQANYGYTF. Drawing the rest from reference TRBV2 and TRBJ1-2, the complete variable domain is EPEVTQTPSHQVTQMGQEVILRCVPISNHLYFYWYRQILGQKVEFLVSFYNNEISEKSEIFDDQFSVERPDGSNFTLKIRSTKLEDSAMYFCASRYDFQANYGYTFGSGTRLTVV.

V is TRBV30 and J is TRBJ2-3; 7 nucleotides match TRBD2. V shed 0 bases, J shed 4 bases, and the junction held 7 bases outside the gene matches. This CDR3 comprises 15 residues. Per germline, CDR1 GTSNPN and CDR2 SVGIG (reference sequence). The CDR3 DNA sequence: TGTGCCTGGAGTGTAGGCGGGAGTTATGCAGATACGCAGTATTTT. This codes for CAWSVGGSYADTQYF.

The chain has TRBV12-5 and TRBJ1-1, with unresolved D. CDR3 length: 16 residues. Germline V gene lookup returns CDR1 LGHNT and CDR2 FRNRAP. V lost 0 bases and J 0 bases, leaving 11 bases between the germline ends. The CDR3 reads CASGLVGRSMNTEAFF. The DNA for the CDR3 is TGTGCTAGTGGTTTGGTAGGGAGGAGCATGAACACTGAAGCTTTCTTT.

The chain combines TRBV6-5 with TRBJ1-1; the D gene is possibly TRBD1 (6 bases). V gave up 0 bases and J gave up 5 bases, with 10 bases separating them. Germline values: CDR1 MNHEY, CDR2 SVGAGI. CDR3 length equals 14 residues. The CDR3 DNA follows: TGTGCCAGCAGTTACTCCCTACAGGGAACTGAAGCTTTCTTT. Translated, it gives CASSYSLQGTEAFF.

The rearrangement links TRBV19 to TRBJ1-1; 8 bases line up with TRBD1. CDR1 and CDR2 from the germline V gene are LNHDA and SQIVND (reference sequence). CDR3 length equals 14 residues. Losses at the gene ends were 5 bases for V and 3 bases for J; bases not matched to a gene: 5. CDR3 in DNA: TGTGCCAGTAGTTCTCAGGGGGCGCACACTGAAGCTTTCTTT. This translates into CASSSQGAHTEAFF.

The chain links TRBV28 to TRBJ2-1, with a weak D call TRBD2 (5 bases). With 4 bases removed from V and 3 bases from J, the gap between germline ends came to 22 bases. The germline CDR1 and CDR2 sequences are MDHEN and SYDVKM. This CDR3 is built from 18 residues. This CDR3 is CASSSQRRTQIYYNEQFF. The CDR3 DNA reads TGTGCCAGCAGTTCCCAGCGGAGAACCCAGATATACTACAATGAGCAGTTCTTC.

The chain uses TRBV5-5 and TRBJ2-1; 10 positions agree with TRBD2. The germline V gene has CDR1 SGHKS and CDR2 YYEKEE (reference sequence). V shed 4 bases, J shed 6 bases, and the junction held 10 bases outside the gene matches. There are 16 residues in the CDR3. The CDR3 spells CASSVQPGLATNEQFF. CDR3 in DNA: TGTGCCAGCAGCGTACAACCGGGACTAGCGACCAATGAGCAGTTCTTC.

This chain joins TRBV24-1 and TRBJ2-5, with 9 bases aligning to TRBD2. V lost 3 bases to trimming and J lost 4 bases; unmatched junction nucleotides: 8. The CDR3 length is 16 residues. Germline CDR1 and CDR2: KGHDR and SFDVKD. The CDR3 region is CATSDDPSGIPETQYF. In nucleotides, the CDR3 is TGTGCCACCAGTGATGACCCTAGCGGGATCCCAGAGACCCAGTACTTC.

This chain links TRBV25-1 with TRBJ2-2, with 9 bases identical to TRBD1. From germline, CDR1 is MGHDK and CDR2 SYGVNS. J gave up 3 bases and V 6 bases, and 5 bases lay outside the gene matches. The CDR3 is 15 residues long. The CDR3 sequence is CASREQGAYTGELFF. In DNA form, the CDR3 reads TGTGCCAGCAGGGAACAGGGGGCCTACACCGGGGAGCTGTTTTTT.

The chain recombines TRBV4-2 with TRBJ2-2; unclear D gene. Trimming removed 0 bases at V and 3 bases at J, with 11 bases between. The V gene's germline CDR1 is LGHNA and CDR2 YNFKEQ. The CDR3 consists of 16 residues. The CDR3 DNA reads TGTGCCAGCAGCCAAGATCTTGTCAGCTACACCGGGGAGCTGTTTTTT. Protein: CASSQDLVSYTGELFF.

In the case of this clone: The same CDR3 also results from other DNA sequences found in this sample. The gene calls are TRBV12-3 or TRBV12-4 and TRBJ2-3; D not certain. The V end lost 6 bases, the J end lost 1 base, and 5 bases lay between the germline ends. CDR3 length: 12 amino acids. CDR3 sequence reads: CASSRGTDTQYF. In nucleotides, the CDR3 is TGTGCCAGCAGCAGAGGCACAGATACGCAGTATTTT.

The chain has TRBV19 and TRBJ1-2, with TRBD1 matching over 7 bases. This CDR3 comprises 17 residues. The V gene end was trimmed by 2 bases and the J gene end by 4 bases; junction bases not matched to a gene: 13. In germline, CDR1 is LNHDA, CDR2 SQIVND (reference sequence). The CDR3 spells CASSITTGAGPIYGYTF. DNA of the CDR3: TGTGCCAGTAGTATAACCACAGGGGCTGGCCCTATCTATGGCTACACCTTC.

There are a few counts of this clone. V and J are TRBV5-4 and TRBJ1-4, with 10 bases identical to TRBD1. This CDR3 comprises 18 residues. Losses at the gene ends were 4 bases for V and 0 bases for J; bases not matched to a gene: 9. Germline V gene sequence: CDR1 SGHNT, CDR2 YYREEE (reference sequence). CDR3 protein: CASSQADRGGTTNEKLFF. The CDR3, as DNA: TGTGCCAGCAGCCAGGCGGACAGGGGGGGGACAACTAATGAAAAACTGTTTTTT.

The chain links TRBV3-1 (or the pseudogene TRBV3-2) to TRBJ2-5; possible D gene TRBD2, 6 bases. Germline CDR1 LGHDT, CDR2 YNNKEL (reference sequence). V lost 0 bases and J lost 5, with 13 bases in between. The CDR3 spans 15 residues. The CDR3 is CASSQDPTSLETQYF. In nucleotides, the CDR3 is TGTGCCAGCAGCCAAGACCCGACTAGTCTGGAGACCCAGTACTTC.

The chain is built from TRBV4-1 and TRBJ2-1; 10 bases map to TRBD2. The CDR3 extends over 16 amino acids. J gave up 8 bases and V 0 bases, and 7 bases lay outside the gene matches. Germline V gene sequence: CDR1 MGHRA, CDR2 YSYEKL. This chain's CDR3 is CASSQEGASGSDEQFF. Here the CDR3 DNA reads TGCGCCAGCAGCCAAGAGGGAGCTAGCGGGAGCGATGAGCAGTTCTTC.

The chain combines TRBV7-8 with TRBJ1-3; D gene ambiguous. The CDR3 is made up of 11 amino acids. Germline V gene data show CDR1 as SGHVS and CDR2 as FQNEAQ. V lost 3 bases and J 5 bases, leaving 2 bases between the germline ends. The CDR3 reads CASSFRNTIYF. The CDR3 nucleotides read TGTGCCAGCAGCTTCAGAAACACCATATATTTT. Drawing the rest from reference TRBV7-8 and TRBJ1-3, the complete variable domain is GAGVSQSPRYKVAKRGQDVALRCDPISGHVSLFWYQQALGQGPEFLTYFQNEAQLDKSGLPSDRFFAERPEGSVSTLKIQRTQQEDSAVYLCASSFRNTIYFGEGSWLTVV.